These 16 T cell receptor beta chains were sequenced from one sample in a study of spatial heterogeneity in lung cancer. One entry per CDR3 protein results from TCRdb running MiXCR on the 5' RACE reads. Of about 38,000 distinct CDR3 sequences in the sample, about 7.9% were seen once. Time point of the sample: blood at routine non-recurrence follow-up after resection. The source was PBMCs, collected at follow-up. All receptors come from a male donor with early-stage non-small cell lung cancer.

The genes are TRBV7-6 and TRBJ2-3; 7 nucleotides align to TRBD2. Losses at the gene ends were 5 bases for V and 2 bases for J; bases not matched to a gene: 7. Germline loops: CDR1 SGHVS, CDR2 FNYEAQ. This CDR3 contains 15 residues. The CDR3: CASSRAGVPTDTQYF. Written as DNA, the CDR3 is TGTGCCAGCAGCCGCGCGGGGGTACCCACAGATACGCAGTATTTT.

This clonotype was picked up many times. The chain has TRBV5-5 and TRBJ2-2, with a weak D call TRBD1 (5 bases). Trimming pared 2 bases from V and 4 bases from J, leaving 12 bases between. The CDR3 extends over 15 amino acids. Germline V gene data show CDR1 as SGHKS and CDR2 as YYEKEE (reference sequence). The DNA of the CDR3 is TGTGCCAGCAGCTTCTTCTTTGGGGCCACCGGGGAGCTGTTTTTT. As protein: CASSFFFGATGELFF.

In its sample, this clonotype was seen many times. The chain's CDR3 is CASSPRDDSTDTQYF. The CDR3 bases are TGTGCCAGCTCACCCCGGGACGATAGCACAGATACGCAGTATTTT. The chain joins TRBV18 to TRBJ2-3; D might be TRBD1 or TRBD2, each matching 5 bases. The CDR3 loop spans 15 amino acids. V lost 3 bases to trimming and J lost 0 bases, with 10 bases between them. Germline V lookup: CDR1 KGHSH, CDR2 LQKENI.

This clonotype has ten or more counts. CDR3 coding DNA: TGTGCCAGCAGTTTAGCCCCCAGAGGGGGGGGGCTCAACTATGGCTACACCTTC. Protein sequence: CASSLAPRGGGLNYGYTF. V and J are TRBV27 and TRBJ1-2; possibly TRBD1 for D (6 bases). CDR1 and CDR2 from the germline V gene are MNHEY and SMNVEV (reference sequence). The CDR3 length is 18 residues. The V and J ends lost 2 bases and 2 bases respectively, with 21 bases between them.

This clonotype was recorded at least ten times. The chain uses TRBV7-8 and TRBJ2-7, with TRBD1 identical over 10 bases. From germline, CDR1 is SGHVS and CDR2 FQNEAQ. The V and J ends lost 4 bases and 4 bases, in that order; junction bases with no gene match: 10. The CDR3 has 16 residues. The CDR3 loop reads CASSSLRQGAGYEQYF. The CDR3 DNA reads TGTGCCAGCAGCTCCCTTCGACAGGGGGCAGGATACGAGCAGTACTTC.

V gene TRBV7-8 combines with J gene TRBJ2-1, with 8 bases aligning to TRBD1. Per germline, CDR1 SGHVS and CDR2 FQNEAQ. There are 14 residues in the CDR3. The V segment lost 2 bases and the J segment 8 bases; nucleotides outside the gene matches: 5. Here the CDR3 DNA reads TGTGCCAGCAGCTTATCCCAGGGGGCGTATGAGCAGTTCTTC. Amino acid sequence: CASSLSQGAYEQFF.

This clonotype was seen repeatedly, ten times or more. The J gene is TRBJ2-7, the V gene TRBV5-4; 8 nucleotides match TRBD2. The CDR3 consists of 15 residues. After removal of 0 bases from V and 1 base from J, the junction contained 3 bases not matched to a gene. CDR1 and CDR2 from the germline V gene are SGHNT and YYREEE (reference sequence). The CDR3 loop reads CASSLGAGGSYEQYF. CDR3 DNA sequence: TGTGCCAGCAGCTTGGGTGCGGGGGGATCCTACGAGCAGTACTTC.

The table lists this clonotype with many counts. The chain is built from TRBV29-1 and TRBJ1-1; D unresolved. The CDR3 totals 14 residues. The germline V and J ends were trimmed by 6 bases and 2 bases, with 16 bases remaining between them. Germline V CDR1 and CDR2: SQVTM, ANQGSEA. The CDR3 sequence is CSVRTSAGNTEAFF. In nucleotides, the CDR3 is TGCAGCGTCCGTACTTCGGCAGGAAACACTGAAGCTTTCTTT.

The table lists this clonotype with many counts. V is TRBV7-3 and J is TRBJ2-3, with TRBD2 matching 9 bases. The length of the CDR3 is 15 residues. Germline V gene sequence: CDR1 SGHTA, CDR2 FQGTGA. Trimming cost V 5 bases and J 8 bases; bases outside gene matches: 11. The CDR3 DNA is TGTGCCAGCAGCGAAACGGGACTAGCAGCCGCTACGCAGTATTTT. As protein: CASSETGLAAATQYF.

This clonotype was recorded many times. V is TRBV7-9 and J is TRBJ2-7; 9 bases map to TRBD1. The CDR3 spans 15 residues. The trim removed 4 bases at V and 3 bases at J, leaving 7 bases unmatched. Germline V CDR1 and CDR2: SEHNR, FQNEAQ (reference sequence). CDR3 DNA sequence: TGTGCCAGCAGCTCCCGGGACAGGGATGTCTACGAGCAGTACTTC. This codes for CASSSRDRDVYEQYF.

This clonotype was counted many times. The V call is TRBV7-2, the J call TRBJ2-5; possible D gene TRBD2, 5 bases. The CDR3 runs 15 residues. Looked up from germline, CDR1 is SGHTA and CDR2 is FQGNSA. Trimming took 3 bases from V and 1 from J, leaving 12 bases between them. CDR3 coding DNA: TGTGCCAGCAGCTTGGCCGGGATTACCCAAGAGACCCAGTACTTC. It codes for CASSLAGITQETQYF. Supplemented by reference TRBV7-2 and TRBJ2-5, the full variable domain reads GAGVSQSPSNKVTEKGKDVELRCDPISGHTALYWYRQSLGQGLEFLIYFQGNSAPDKSGLPSDRFSAERTGGSVSTLTIQRTQQEDSAVYLCASSLAGITQETQYFGPGTRLLVL.

Ten or more counts support this clonotype. This sequence joins TRBV7-9 and TRBJ2-2; D unresolved. Germline loops: CDR1 SEHNR, CDR2 FQNEAQ (reference sequence). V was cut by 4 bases and J by 5 bases, with 14 bases left in between. The CDR3 is made up of 15 amino acids. CDR3 nucleotide sequence: TGTGCCAGCAGCTCCGACGGGTTCTCGACCGGGGAGCTGTTTTTT. Encoded protein: CASSSDGFSTGELFF.

This clonotype appeared many times. CDR3 sequence reads: CSVDRGMNTEAFF. CDR3 bases: TGCAGCGTTGACAGGGGTATGAACACTGAAGCTTTCTTT. The chain links TRBV29-1 to TRBJ1-1; a weak D match, TRBD1 (6 bases). This CDR3 is built from 13 residues. Trimming removed 3 bases at V and 0 bases at J, with 8 bases between. Germline V gene lookup returns CDR1 SQVTM and CDR2 ANQGSEA. The whole variable domain, filled in from reference TRBV29-1 and TRBJ1-1, reads SAVISQKPSRDICQRGTSLTIQCQVDSQVTMMFWYRQQPGQSLTLIATANQGSEATYESGFVIDKFPISRPNLTFSTLTVSNMSPEDSSIYLCSVDRGMNTEAFFGQGTRLTVV.

The chain carries TRBV29-1 and TRBJ2-1; possibly TRBD1 for D (6 bases). V was shortened by 7 bases and J by 9 bases, with 16 bases between the two germline ends. Germline V gives CDR1 SQVTM, CDR2 ANQGSEA. This CDR3 region has 12 residues. In nucleotides, the CDR3 is TGCAGCGGAAACCGGGACAAGGGTGAGCAGTTCTTC. It codes for CSGNRDKGEQFF.

In its sample, this clonotype was seen a few times. The chain carries TRBV7-9 and TRBJ2-2; 9 nucleotides match TRBD1. The junction had 10 bases not matched to a gene; V was cut back by 11 bases and J by 0 bases. Germline loops: CDR1 SEHNR, CDR2 FQNEAQ (reference sequence). The length of the CDR3 is 16 residues. The CDR3 nucleotides are TGTGCCGACAGCTTCGGACAGGGGACGAACACCGGGGAGCTGTTTTTT. This encodes CADSFGQGTNTGELFF.

This clonotype was seen ten or more times. CDR3 in DNA: TGTGCCAGCAGCCCGGACTACAATGAGCAGTTCTTC. This codes for CASSPDYNEQFF. This rearrangement joins TRBV27 to TRBJ2-1, with D uncertain. The length of the CDR3 is 12 residues. V was clipped by 6 bases and J by 3 bases, with 6 bases between them. CDR1 MNHEY and CDR2 SMNVEV come from the germline V gene (reference sequence).